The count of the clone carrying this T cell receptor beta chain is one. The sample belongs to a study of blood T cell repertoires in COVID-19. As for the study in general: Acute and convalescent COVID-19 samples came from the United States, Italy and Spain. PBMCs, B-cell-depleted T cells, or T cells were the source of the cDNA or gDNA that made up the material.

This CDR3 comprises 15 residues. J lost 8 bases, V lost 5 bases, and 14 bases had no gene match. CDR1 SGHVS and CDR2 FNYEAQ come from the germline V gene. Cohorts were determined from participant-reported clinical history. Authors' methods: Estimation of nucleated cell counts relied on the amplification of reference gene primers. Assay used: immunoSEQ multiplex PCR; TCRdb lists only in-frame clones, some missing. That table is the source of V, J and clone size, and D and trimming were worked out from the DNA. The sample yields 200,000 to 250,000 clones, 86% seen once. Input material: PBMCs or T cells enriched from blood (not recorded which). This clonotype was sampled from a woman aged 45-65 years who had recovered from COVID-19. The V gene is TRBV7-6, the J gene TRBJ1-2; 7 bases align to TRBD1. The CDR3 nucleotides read TGTGCCAGCAGCCCGAGACAGGGCGGATTGGTCGGCTACACCTTC. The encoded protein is CASSPRQGGLVGYTF. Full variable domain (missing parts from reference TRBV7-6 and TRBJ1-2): GAGVSQSPRYKVTKRGQDVALRCDPISGHVSLYWYRQALGQGPEFLTYFNYEAQQDKSGLPNDRFSAERPEGSISTLTIQRTEQRDSAMYRCASSPRQGGLVGYTFGSGTRLTVV.